Included here is one T cell receptor beta chain sequence, with context. Its antigen is undetermined. The record originates from a study of cytomegalovirus exposure and HLA in healthy donors. Study summary: Out of 180 million or so T cells, an earlier analysis found roughly 100 million unique TCR beta sequences in total.

Study conclusions and caveats: Sequencing depth roughly uniform across donors was assumed in presence/absence analyses. HLA-A and HLA-B allele assignments for most subjects were reportedly predicted accurately using TCR beta sequences. Rates of TCR association differed by HLA locus in a later analysis, with DRB1 highest and HLA-C lowest.

In germline, CDR1 is SGHTA, CDR2 FQGNSA. J gave up 6 bases and V 5 bases, and 6 bases lay outside the gene matches. The CDR3 covers 14 residues. The PCR used 60 Vbeta and 13 Jbeta primers. Sequenced by immunoSEQ multiplex PCR; TCRdb stores in-frame clones only, minus some. The sample yields hundreds of thousands of clones, approximately 80% seen once. The chain employs TRBV7-2 and TRBJ1-5; 8 bases match TRBD1. The source is a boy aged 2 to 10 in good health and CMV-seronegative. Sequencing input: PBMCs. CDR3 DNA sequence: TGTGCCAGCAGCATACGACAGGGGCCTCAGCCCCAGCATTTT. Translating gives CASSIRQGPQPQHF.